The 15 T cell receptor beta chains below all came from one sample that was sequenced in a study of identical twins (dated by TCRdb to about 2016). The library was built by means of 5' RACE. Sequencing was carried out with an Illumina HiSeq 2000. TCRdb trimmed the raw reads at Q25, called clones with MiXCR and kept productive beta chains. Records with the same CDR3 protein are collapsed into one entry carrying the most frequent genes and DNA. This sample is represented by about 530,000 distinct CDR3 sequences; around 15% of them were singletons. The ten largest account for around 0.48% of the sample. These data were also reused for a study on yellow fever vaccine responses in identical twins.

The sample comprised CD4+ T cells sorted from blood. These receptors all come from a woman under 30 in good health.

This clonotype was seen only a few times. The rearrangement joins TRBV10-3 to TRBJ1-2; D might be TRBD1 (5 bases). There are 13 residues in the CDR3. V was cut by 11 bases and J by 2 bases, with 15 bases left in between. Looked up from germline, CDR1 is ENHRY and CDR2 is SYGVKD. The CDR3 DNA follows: TGTGCCCTGTCGTCGGGGCCCAACTATGGCTACACCTTC. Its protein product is CALSSGPNYGYTF.

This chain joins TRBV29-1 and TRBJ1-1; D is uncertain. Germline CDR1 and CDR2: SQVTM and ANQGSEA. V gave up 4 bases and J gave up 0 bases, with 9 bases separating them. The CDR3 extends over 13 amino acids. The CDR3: CSVVGRMNTEAFF. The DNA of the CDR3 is TGCAGCGTTGTTGGCCGAATGAACACTGAAGCTTTCTTT.

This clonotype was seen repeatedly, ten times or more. The CDR3 bases are TGTGCCAGCAGCTTAGTCTCCTCTGCCGGGGAGCTGTTTTTT. It translates to CASSLVSSAGELFF. V and J are TRBV11-3 and TRBJ2-2, with unresolved D. Looked up from germline, CDR1 is SGHNT and CDR2 is YENEEA. The CDR3 sequence is 14 residues long. Deletions cut 1 base from V and 6 bases from J, with 9 bases between.

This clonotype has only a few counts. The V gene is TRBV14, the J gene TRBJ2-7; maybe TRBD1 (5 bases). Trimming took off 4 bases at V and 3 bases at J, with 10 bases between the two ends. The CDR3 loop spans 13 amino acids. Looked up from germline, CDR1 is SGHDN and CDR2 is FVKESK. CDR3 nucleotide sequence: TGTGCCAGCAGCCCCCGACAGAACTACGAGCAGTACTTC. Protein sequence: CASSPRQNYEQYF.

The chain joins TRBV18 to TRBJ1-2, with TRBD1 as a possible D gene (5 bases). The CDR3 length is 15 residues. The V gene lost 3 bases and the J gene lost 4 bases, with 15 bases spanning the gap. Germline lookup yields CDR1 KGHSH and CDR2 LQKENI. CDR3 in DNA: TGTGCCAGCTCACCGAGCCAGGGAGGTTCCTATGGCTACACCTTC. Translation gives CASSPSQGGSYGYTF.

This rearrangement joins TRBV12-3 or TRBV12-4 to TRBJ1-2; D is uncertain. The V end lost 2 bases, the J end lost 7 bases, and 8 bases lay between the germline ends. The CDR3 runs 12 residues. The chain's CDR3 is CASSLWLLGYTF. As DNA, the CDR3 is TGTGCCAGCAGTTTATGGCTTCTTGGCTACACCTTC.

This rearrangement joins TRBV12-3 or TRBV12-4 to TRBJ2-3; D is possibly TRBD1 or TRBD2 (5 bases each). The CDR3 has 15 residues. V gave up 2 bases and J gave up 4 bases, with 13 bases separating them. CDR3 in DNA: TGTGCCAGCAGTTTAATGGGGGTGGGCCCAGATACGCAGTATTTT. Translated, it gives CASSLMGVGPDTQYF.

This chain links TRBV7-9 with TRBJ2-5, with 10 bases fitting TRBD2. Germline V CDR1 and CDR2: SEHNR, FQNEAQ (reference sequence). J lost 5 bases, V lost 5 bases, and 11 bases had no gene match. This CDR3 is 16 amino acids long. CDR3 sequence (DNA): TGTGCCAGCAGCCCCGGGACTAGCGAATTGGGTGAGACCCAGTACTTC. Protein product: CASSPGTSELGETQYF.

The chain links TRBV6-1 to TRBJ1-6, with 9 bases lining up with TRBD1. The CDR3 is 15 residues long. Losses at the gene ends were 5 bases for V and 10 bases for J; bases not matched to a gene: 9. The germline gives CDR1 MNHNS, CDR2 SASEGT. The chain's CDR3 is CASSRPGQGESPLHF. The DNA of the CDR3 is TGTGCCAGCAGTCGCCCGGGACAGGGAGAGTCACCCCTCCACTTT.

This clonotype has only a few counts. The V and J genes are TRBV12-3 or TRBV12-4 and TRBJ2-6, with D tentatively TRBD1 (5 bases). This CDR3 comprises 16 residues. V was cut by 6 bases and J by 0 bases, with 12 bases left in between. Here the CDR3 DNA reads TGTGCCAGCAGAACAGGAAGACGCTCTGGGGCCAACGTCCTGACTTTC. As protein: CASRTGRRSGANVLTF.

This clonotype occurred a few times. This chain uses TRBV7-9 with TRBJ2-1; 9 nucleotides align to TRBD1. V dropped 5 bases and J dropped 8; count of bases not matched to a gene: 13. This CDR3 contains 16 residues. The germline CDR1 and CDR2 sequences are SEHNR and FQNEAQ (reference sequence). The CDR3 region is CASSTTGTGRLYEQFF. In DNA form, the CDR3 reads TGTGCCAGCAGCACGACCGGGACAGGGCGACTCTATGAGCAGTTCTTC. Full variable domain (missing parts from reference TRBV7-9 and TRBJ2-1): DTGVSQNPRHKITKRGQNVTFRCDPISEHNRLYWYRQTLGQGPEFLTYFQNEAQLEKSRLLSDRFSAERPKGSFSTLEIQRTEQGDSAMYLCASSTTGTGRLYEQFFGPGTRLTVL.

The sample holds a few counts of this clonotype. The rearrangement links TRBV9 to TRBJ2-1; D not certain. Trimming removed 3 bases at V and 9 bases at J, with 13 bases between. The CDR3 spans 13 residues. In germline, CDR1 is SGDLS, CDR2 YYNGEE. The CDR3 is CASSAPLGFEQFF. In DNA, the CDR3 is TGTGCCAGCAGCGCCCCGCTAGGATTTGAGCAGTTCTTC.

The CDR3 region has the DNA TGTGCCAGCAGAGGGGGGGACAGGGTAAATTCACCCCTCCACTTT. Translating it yields CASRGGDRVNSPLHF. V is TRBV12-3 or TRBV12-4 and J is TRBJ1-6; 9 nucleotides line up with TRBD1. This CDR3 has 15 residues. The J segment lost 7 bases and the V segment lost 6 bases, leaving 7 bases of the junction unmatched.

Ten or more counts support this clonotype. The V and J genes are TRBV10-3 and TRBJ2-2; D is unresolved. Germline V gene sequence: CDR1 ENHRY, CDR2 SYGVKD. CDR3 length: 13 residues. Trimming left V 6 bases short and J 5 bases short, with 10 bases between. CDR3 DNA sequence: TGTGCCATCAGGAATACAGTTACCGGGGAGCTGTTTTTT. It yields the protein CAIRNTVTGELFF.

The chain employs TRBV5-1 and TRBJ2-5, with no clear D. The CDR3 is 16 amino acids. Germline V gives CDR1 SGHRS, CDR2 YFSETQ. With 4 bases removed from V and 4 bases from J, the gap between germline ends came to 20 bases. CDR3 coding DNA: TGCGCCAGCAGCGTCGAAGGACGGACCTCCGGAGAGACCCAGTACTTC. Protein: CASSVEGRTSGETQYF.